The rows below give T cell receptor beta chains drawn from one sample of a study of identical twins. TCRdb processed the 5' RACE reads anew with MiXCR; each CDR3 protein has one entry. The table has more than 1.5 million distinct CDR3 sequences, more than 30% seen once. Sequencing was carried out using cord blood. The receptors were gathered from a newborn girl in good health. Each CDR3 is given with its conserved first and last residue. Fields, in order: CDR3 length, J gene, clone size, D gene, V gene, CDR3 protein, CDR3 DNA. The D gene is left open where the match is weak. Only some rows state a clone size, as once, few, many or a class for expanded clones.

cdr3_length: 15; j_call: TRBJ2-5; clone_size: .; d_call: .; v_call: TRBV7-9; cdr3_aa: CASSTQGQRKETQYF; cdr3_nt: TGTGCCAGCAGCACCCAAGGACAGCGCAAAGAGACCCAGTACTTC
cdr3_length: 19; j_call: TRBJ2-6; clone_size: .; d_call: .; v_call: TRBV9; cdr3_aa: CASSVGQPGHISGANVLTF; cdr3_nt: TGTGCCAGCAGCGTAGGCCAACCGGGACATATCTCTGGGGCCAACGTCCTGACTTTC
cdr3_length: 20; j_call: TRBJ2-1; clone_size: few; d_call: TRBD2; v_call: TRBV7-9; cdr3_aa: CASSLPLGLAGVDGGNEQFF; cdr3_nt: TGTGCCAGCAGCTTACCCTTGGGACTAGCGGGAGTTGATGGCGGGAATGAGCAGTTCTTC
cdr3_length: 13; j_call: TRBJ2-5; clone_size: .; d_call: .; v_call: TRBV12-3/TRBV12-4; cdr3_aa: CASSRGPLETQYF; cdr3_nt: TGTGCCAGCAGTCGGGGTCCTTTAGAGACCCAGTACTTC
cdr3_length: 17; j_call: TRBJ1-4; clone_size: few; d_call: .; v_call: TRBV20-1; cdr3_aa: CSARDSFVGGIGEKLFF; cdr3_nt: TGCAGTGCTAGAGATTCTTTTGTCGGAGGGATCGGGGAAAAACTGTTTTTT
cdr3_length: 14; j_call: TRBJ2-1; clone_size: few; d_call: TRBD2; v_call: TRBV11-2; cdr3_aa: CASSCDLADNEQFF; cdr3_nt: TGTGCCAGCAGCTGCGATCTAGCGGACAATGAGCAGTTCTTC
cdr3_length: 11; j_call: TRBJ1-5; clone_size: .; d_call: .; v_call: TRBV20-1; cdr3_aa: CSASLGRAQHF; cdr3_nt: TGCAGTGCTAGCTTGGGCAGGGCCCAGCATTTT
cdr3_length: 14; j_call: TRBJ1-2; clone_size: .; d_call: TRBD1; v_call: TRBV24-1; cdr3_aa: CATSDSRGFYGYTF; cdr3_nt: TGTGCCACCAGTGATTCCAGGGGGTTCTATGGCTACACCTTC
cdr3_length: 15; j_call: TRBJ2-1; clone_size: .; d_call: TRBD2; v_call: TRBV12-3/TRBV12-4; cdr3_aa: CASRWGGRAYNEQFF; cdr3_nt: TGTGCCAGCAGATGGGGCGGGAGGGCCTACAATGAGCAGTTCTTC
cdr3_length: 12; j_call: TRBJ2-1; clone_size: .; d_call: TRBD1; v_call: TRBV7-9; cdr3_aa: CASSWGQNEQFF; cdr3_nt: TGTGCCAGCAGCTGGGGACAGAATGAGCAGTTCTTC
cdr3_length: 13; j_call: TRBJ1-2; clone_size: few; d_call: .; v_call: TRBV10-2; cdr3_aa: CASRTTANYGYTF; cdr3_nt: TGCGCCAGCAGGACGACAGCTAACTATGGCTACACCTTC
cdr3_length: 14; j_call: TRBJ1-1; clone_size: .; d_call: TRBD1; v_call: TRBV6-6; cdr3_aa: CASSSIQGAAEAFF; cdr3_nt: TGTGCCAGCAGTTCCATACAGGGGGCGGCTGAAGCTTTCTTT
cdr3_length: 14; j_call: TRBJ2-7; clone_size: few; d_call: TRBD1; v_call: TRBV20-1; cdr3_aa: CSARNRDRSYEQYF; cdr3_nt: TGCAGTGCTAGAAACCGGGACAGATCCTACGAGCAGTACTTC
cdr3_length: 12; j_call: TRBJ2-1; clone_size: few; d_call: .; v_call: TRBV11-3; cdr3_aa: CASSLGSARQFF; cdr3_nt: TGTGCCAGCAGCTTAGGAAGCGCGAGGCAGTTCTTC
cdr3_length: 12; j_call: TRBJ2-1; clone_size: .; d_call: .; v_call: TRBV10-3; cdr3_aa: CAIRSASNEQFF; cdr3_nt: TGTGCCATCAGGTCGGCTAGCAATGAGCAGTTCTTC
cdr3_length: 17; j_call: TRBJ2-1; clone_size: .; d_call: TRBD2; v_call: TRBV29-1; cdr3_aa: CSVVGHPGTSGSGEQFF; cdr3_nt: TGCAGCGTTGTGGGGCACCCCGGGACTAGCGGGAGTGGGGAGCAGTTCTTC
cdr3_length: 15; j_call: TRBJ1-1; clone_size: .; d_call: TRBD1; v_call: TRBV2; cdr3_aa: CAGSEGWTGSSVAFF; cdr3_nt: TGTGCCGGCAGTGAAGGCTGGACAGGGTCTTCTGTGGCTTTCTTT
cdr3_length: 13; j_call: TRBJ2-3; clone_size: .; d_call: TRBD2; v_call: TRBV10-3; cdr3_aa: CAISAGSGGPQYF; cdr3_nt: TGTGCCATCAGTGCCGGTAGCGGGGGGCCGCAGTATTTT
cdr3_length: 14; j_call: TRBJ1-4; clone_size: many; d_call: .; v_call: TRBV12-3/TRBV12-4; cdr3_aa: CASRDRKSDEKLFF; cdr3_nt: TGTGCCAGCAGAGACAGAAAGAGCGATGAAAAACTGTTTTTT
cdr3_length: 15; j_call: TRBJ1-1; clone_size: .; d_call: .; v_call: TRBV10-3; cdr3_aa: CAISEQGDMNTEAFF; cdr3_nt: TGTGCCATCAGTGAGCAGGGAGACATGAACACCGAAGCTTTCTTT
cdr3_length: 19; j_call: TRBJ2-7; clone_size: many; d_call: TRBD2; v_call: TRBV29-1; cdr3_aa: CSVGFVVRLAGRSSYEQYF; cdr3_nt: TGCAGCGTTGGGTTTGTGGTCCGTCTAGCGGGGAGGAGCTCCTACGAGCAGTACTTC
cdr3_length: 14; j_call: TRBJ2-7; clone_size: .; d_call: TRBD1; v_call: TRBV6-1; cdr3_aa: CASRVGTGGYEQYF; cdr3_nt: TGTGCCAGCAGGGTCGGGACAGGGGGTTACGAGCAGTACTTC
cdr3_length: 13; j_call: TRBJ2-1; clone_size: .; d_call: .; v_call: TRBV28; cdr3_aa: CASSWLARNEQFF; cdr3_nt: TGTGCCAGCAGTTGGCTGGCACGCAATGAGCAGTTCTTC
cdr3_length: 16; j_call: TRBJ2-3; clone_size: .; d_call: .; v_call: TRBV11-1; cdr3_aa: CASSWTGGLRTDTQYF; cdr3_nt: TGTGCCAGCAGCTGGACGGGGGGCCTACGCACAGATACGCAGTATTTT
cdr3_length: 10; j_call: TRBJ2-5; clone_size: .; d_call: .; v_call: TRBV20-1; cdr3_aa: CSPTQETQYF; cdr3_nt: TGCAGTCCAACCCAGGAGACCCAGTACTTC
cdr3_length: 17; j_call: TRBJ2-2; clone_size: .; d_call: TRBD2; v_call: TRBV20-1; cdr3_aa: CSAREIAREGYTGELFF; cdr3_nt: TGCAGTGCTAGAGAAATAGCACGGGAGGGCTACACCGGGGAGCTGTTTTTT
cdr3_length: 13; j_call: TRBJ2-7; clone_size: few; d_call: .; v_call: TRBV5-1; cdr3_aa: CASTPRDSYEQYF; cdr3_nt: TGCGCCAGCACTCCCAGGGACTCCTACGAGCAGTACTTC